This TCR beta chain was sequenced during a study of T cell repertoires in cytomegalovirus infection (dated by TCRdb to between 2018 and 2021). With regard to the full study: The HLA type of each donor mattered for the analysis, because public TCR beta signatures pointed to carriage of CMV infection along with the matching HLA type. The investigation overall reported the following: Carriers of CMV infection plus the relevant HLA type were discriminated by the cumulative frequency of public TCR beta family members in the study cohort and in an independent 352-donor cohort. The ex vivo response was dominated by HLA-C-restricted CMV-specific TCR beta clonotypes, which also provided the single most frequent clonotype in two of eight donors.

Sequencing used an Illumina HiSeq 1500. In-frame beta chains were kept once TCRdb had trimmed the public reads at Q25 with fastp and called clones with MiXCR. All rows with the same CDR3 protein become a single entry with the most common DNA and genes. Recorded for this sample are around 200,000 distinct CDR3 sequences; about a sixth of them occurred a single time. The ten largest clones take up around 25% of the sample. This clonotype has just a few counts. Its specific antigen is unknown. Per-base qualities were not stored, and no clone one base away is much larger. The receptor comes from a human donor in good health (CMV status not recorded). Some clones in this sample may be carry-over from other donors' samples. The specimen was CD8+ T cells from PBMCs.

The CDR3 is CASSFPGDLENTGELFF. The DNA sequence follows: TGTGCCAGCAGCTTCCCGGGAGACCTAGAGAACACCGGGGAGCTGTTTTTT. Recombination linked TRBV11-2 to TRBJ2-2, and perhaps TRBD2 as D gene, on 6 matching bases. Looking up the germline V gene yields CDR1 SGHAT and CDR2 FQNNGV. Trimming at the junction amounts to 3 bases on V and 1 base on J, and the germline ends lie 15 bases apart. From the cysteine up to the phenylalanine, the CDR3 has a length of 17 residues. Only the CDR3 part of the read is kept: 51 bases, read in frame from the first base.